This TCR beta chain is drawn from a study of control samples from healthy donors and cancer patients. Sequenced by immunoSEQ multiplex PCR; TCRdb stores in-frame clones only, minus some. The sample consists of about 40,000 clones, about 94% of them appearing once. Germline loops: CDR1 SQVTM, CDR2 ANQGSEA. Unmatched junction bases numbered 8, after V lost 6 bases and J lost 14 bases. The length of the CDR3 is 11 residues. The rearrangement links TRBV29-1 to TRBJ1-2; 11 bases line up with TRBD1. This sequence was found in a woman aged 50 to 60 in good health. The sample taken for sequencing was blood. CDR3: CSVGTGGSPTF. The CDR3 nucleotides are TGCAGCGTCGGGACAGGGGGGTCCCCGACCTTC.